The entry that follows covers one T cell receptor (beta chain) sequence. Its antigen is not identified. The TCR beta cDNA libraries carried unique molecular identifiers. Out of roughly 1 to 11 million T cells, a few hundred thousand cDNA molecules were generated. MiXCR, run by TCRdb on the PCR reads, gives a single entry per CDR3 protein. The sample includes about 570,000 distinct CDR3 sequences, under 40% of them seen just once. The sample belongs to a study of post-analysis software for immune sequencing data. Study-wide background: The courses of disease that were included comprised relapsing-remitting, secondary progressive and progressive-relapsing multiple sclerosis. Study results and limitations: Controls showed significantly higher normalized Chao1 diversity than did multiple sclerosis patients. In patients, 4 to 6 TRBV segments were more frequent than in controls, with TRBV5-6, TRBV5-1 and TRBV20-1 among them.

The V gene lost 0 bases and the J gene lost 5 bases, with 10 bases spanning the gap. From germline, CDR1 is SEHNR and CDR2 FQNEAQ (reference sequence). The CDR3 runs 14 residues. Sample: blood. The sequence derives from a girl aged 2-17 years with multiple sclerosis. This rearrangement joins TRBV7-9 to TRBJ1-2; D remains unclear. Here the CDR3 DNA reads TGTGCCAGCAGCTTAGCGCTGGGGAGTTATGGCTACACCTTC. It translates to CASSLALGSYGYTF.